The entry below describes one TCR beta chain. Assay used: immunoSEQ multiplex PCR; TCRdb lists only in-frame clones, some missing. This sample carries roughly 2.2 million clones, over 90% of them seen once, and the ten largest clones take about 0.37%. The CDR3 covers 14 residues. CDR1 is SGHRS and CDR2 is YFSETQ in the germline V gene. Trimming left V 0 bases short and J 6 bases short, with 10 bases between. This sample stems from a study of shared clonotypes between healthy human individuals. This clonotype originated in a man aged 18 to 30 in good health. Some clones in this sample may be carry-over from other donors' samples. The gene calls are TRBV5-1 and TRBJ1-5; D is uncertain. Sequencing used naive CD4+ T cells from PBMCs. Described subset: CD45RA+ positively selected. The CDR3 DNA sequence: TGCGCCAGCAGCTTGGGGGAGGAAGGTCAGCCCCAGCATTTT. Protein sequence: CASSLGEEGQPQHF.